The clone carrying this TCR beta chain was seen once. PCR used 60 Vbeta primers and 13 Jbeta primers. Generated by immunoSEQ multiplex PCR, the TCRdb table keeps only in-frame clones and is missing some. Found here are over 120,000 clones, about 80% of them singletons; the top ten hold just over 4.5%. The CDR3 consists of 14 residues. Germline loops: CDR1 SGHRS, CDR2 YFSETQ. V shed 2 bases and J shed 4 bases, with 11 bases lying between them. The sample comes from a study of cytomegalovirus exposure and HLA in healthy donors. This chain connects TRBV5-1 to TRBJ2-3; D possibly corresponds to TRBD2 (5 bases). The sequenced material came from PBMCs. This clonotype was sampled from a man aged 35 to 55 in good health and CMV-seronegative. The CDR3 region is CASSFNGVADTQYF. As DNA, the CDR3 is TGCGCCAGCAGCTTTAACGGGGTAGCAGATACGCAGTATTTT.